Listed below are T cell receptor beta chains from one sample, sequenced in a study of control samples from healthy donors and cancer patients. Sequenced by immunoSEQ multiplex PCR; TCRdb stores in-frame clones only, minus some. The sample lists almost 90,000 clones, approximately 89% occurring once. The sample consisted of blood. These TCRs come from a man aged 25-45 years in good health. CDR3s include the opening cysteine and the closing phenylalanine or tryptophan. Each record gives: D gene, clone size, J gene, V gene, CDR3 DNA, CDR3 protein. The D gene is left open where the match is weak. Size is omitted from some rows. Given values are once, few, many or a class for expanded clones.

NA	NA	TRBJ1-1	TRBV5-4	TGTGCCAGCAGCTTGAGTCGTGCGAACACTGAAGCTTTCTTT	CASSLSRANTEAFF
TRBD2	NA	TRBJ2-3	TRBV6-6	TGTGCCAGCAGAACCGGACTAGCGGGGGGAAGAGATACGCAGTATTTT	CASRTGLAGGRDTQYF
TRBD2	NA	TRBJ2-5	TRBV5-1	TGCGCCAGCAGCTCGGGACTAGCGGGGGTTGGAGGGGAGACCCAGTACTTC	CASSSGLAGVGGETQYF
NA	NA	TRBJ2-1	TRBV11-2	TGTGCCAGCAGCTTAGCACGTTACAATGAGCAGTTCTTC	CASSLARYNEQFF
TRBD2	once	TRBJ2-3	TRBV7-7	TGTGCTAGCAGCTTGGGACTAGCGGGCACAGATACGCAGTATTTT	CASSLGLAGTDTQYF
NA	NA	TRBJ1-2	TRBV29-1	TGCAGCGTTGAAGACCCCGGGTACTATGGCTACACCTTC	CSVEDPGYYGYTF
NA	NA	TRBJ2-3	TRBV5-4	TGTGCCAGCAGCCCTTCCGGGGGGCTCACAGATACGCAGTATTTT	CASSPSGGLTDTQYF
NA	NA	TRBJ1-3	TRBV11-2	TGTGCCAGCAGCTTAACAGCTGCGGACACCATATATTTT	CASSLTAADTIYF
NA	NA	TRBJ1-6	TRBV7-8	TGTGCCAGCAGCTTAGCGGTAAAAAATTCACCCCTCCACTTT	CASSLAVKNSPLHF
NA	NA	TRBJ1-2	TRBV18	TGTGCCAGCTCACAGGGATCTGACTATGGCTACACCTTC	CASSQGSDYGYTF
TRBD1	NA	TRBJ1-2	TRBV27	TGTGCCAGCAGTCAGGGACAGGGGTCCGGCTACACCTTC	CASSQGQGSGYTF
NA	NA	TRBJ1-5	TRBV2	TGTGCCAGCAGTGAGGGGGGGAGCAATCAGCCCCAGCATTTT	CASSEGGSNQPQHF
NA	NA	TRBJ2-2	TRBV7-3	TGTGCCAGCAGCTCCCTACTCGGGGAGCTGTTTTTT	CASSSLLGELFF
TRBD1	NA	TRBJ1-1	TRBV29-1	TGCAGGGGGTCTGGGACAGCCGTCTGGTTT	CRGSGTAVWF
TRBD1	NA	TRBJ1-1	TRBV13	TGTGCCAGCACCCACAGGGGAGGGGGCACTGAAGCTTTCTTT	CASTHRGGGTEAFF
NA	NA	TRBJ2-1	TRBV12-3/TRBV12-4	TGTGCCAGCAGCAAGGGCGGGTACAATGAGCAGTTCTTC	CASSKGGYNEQFF
NA	NA	TRBJ2-3	TRBV5-1	TGCGCCAGCAGCAAGAACCCGGGGGCTTCTAGCACAGATACGCAGTATTTT	CASSKNPGASSTDTQYF
NA	NA	TRBJ1-2	TRBV5-6	TGTGCCAGCAGCCGGACTCCAGGGGAAAATAACTATGGCTACACCTTC	CASSRTPGENNYGYTF
TRBD2	NA	TRBJ2-1	TRBV6-4	TGTGCCAGCAGTGACTCGTGGCGGGGGGCCTACAATGAGCAGTTCTTC	CASSDSWRGAYNEQFF
NA	NA	TRBJ2-2	TRBV7-8	TGTGCCAGCAGCTACGGGGGCAGGAACACCGGGGAGCTGTTTTTT	CASSYGGRNTGELFF
NA	NA	TRBJ1-6	TRBV28	TGTGCCAGCAGTTCTGGAGGGGGGGGTTCACCCCTCCACTTT	CASSSGGGGSPLHF
NA	NA	TRBJ1-1	TRBV5-5	TGTGCCAGCAGCTTGGGGCTACAGGGTGGTTTTAGGGACACTGAAGCTTTCTTT	CASSLGLQGGFRDTEAFF
NA	NA	TRBJ2-5	TRBV28	TGTGCCAGCAGCCCTGCGTTCGGGACCCAGTACTTC	CASSPAFGTQYF
NA	once	TRBJ1-4	TRBV5-1	TGCGCCAGCAGCTTGGGTCGGGGGGCTAATGAAAAACTGTTTTTT	CASSLGRGANEKLFF
NA	few	TRBJ1-5	TRBV10-2	TGCGCCAGCAGTGAGGGGGGGAATCAGCCCCAGCATTTT	CASSEGGNQPQHF
TRBD1	NA	TRBJ2-7	TRBV25-1	TGTGCCAGCAGTGGATGGACAGGGGTGGGAGAGCAGTACTTC	CASSGWTGVGEQYF
TRBD1	NA	TRBJ1-5	TRBV27	TGTGCCAGCAGTTCAGGGACAGGGGAGGGTCAGCCCCAGCATTTT	CASSSGTGEGQPQHF
TRBD2	NA	TRBJ2-3	TRBV5-1	TGCGCCAGCAGCTTGTGGCCCGGGACTAGCGGAACAGATACGCAGTATTTT	CASSLWPGTSGTDTQYF
TRBD1	NA	TRBJ1-2	TRBV6-6	TGTGCCAGCAGTTCCTTTGACAGGGGGCAGGATGGCTACACCTTC	CASSSFDRGQDGYTF
TRBD1	NA	TRBJ1-1	TRBV7-6	TGTGCCAGCAGCTTACAGGGGGCGGGCACTGAAGCTTTCTTT	CASSLQGAGTEAFF
NA	NA	TRBJ2-2	TRBV12-3/TRBV12-4	TGTGCCAGCAGCCCCTTTCCCATCGGGGAGCTGTTTTTT	CASSPFPIGELFF
TRBD1	NA	TRBJ2-1	TRBV5-1	TGCGCCAGCAGCTTGGGGACGGGACAGGGCGTCGATGAGCAGTTCTTC	CASSLGTGQGVDEQFF
NA	few	TRBJ1-6	TRBV5-1	TGCGCCAGCAGCTTGGGTCACCCTAATTCACCCCTCCACTTT	CASSLGHPNSPLHF
NA	NA	TRBJ1-2	TRBV6-5	TGTGCCAGCAGTTACTCCGCTAACAGGGACTTCTATGGCTACACCTTC	CASSYSANRDFYGYTF
TRBD1	few	TRBJ1-6	TRBV5-1	TGCGCCAGCAGCTTATCAGGGGGTAATTCACCCCTCCACTTT	CASSLSGGNSPLHF
NA	NA	TRBJ1-1	TRBV7-3	TGTGCCAGCAGCTTAACCCCAGGGGCTACTGAAGCTTTCTTT	CASSLTPGATEAFF
TRBD2	NA	TRBJ2-3	TRBV7-9	TGTGCCAGCAGCTTAGGACTAGCGGATTCAGATACGCAGTATTTT	CASSLGLADSDTQYF
NA	NA	TRBJ1-1	TRBV30	TGTGCCTGGACGGGATGGACTGAAGCTTTCTTT	CAWTGWTEAFF
NA	NA	TRBJ2-6	TRBV7-2	TGTGCCAGCAGCGCCTACTTGCTCTCTGGGGCCAACGTCCTGACTTTC	CASSAYLLSGANVLTF
NA	NA	TRBJ1-2	TRBV3-1/TRBV3-2	TGTGCCAGCAGCCAAGTGGCAGGGCAAAACTATGGCTACACCTTC	CASSQVAGQNYGYTF
TRBD2	NA	TRBJ2-1	TRBV4-1	TGCGCCAGCAGCCAAGGGCTAGCGGGGTCTCTGTTGAATGAGCAGTTCTTC	CASSQGLAGSLLNEQFF
NA	once	TRBJ2-2	TRBV19	TGTGCCAGTAGTATATCCCACACCGGGGAGCTGTTTTTT	CASSISHTGELFF
NA	once	TRBJ2-7	TRBV19	TGTGCCAGTAGCCCCGGGGGCGCGGGGCAACTCTACGAGCAGTACTTC	CASSPGGAGQLYEQYF
TRBD2	NA	TRBJ2-5	TRBV5-4	TGTGCCAGCAGTCCCGGGACTAGAGTAAAAGAGACCCAGTACTTC	CASSPGTRVKETQYF
TRBD1	NA	TRBJ2-1	TRBV25-1	TGTGCCAGCAGTGACCGGGACAGGTTTGGCAATGAGCAGTTCTTC	CASSDRDRFGNEQFF
NA	NA	TRBJ2-1	TRBV10-3	TGTGCCATTTGGGACGGGGTCGGAAATGAGCAGTTCTTC	CAIWDGVGNEQFF
TRBD1	NA	TRBJ1-1	TRBV20-1	TGCAGTGCATCAGGGGGCGGGAGAGCTTTCTTT	CSASGGGRAFF
NA	NA	TRBJ2-1	TRBV3-1/TRBV3-2	TGTGCCAGCAGCCTATGGTCTCTAAGGTATAATGAGCAGTTCTTC	CASSLWSLRYNEQFF
NA	NA	TRBJ2-1	TRBV5-1	TGCGCCAGCAGCTTGGGGGGACTGATCTACAATGAGCAGTTCTTC	CASSLGGLIYNEQFF
NA	NA	TRBJ1-6	TRBV12-3/TRBV12-4	TGTGCCAGCAGTTTGACAGCTTCACCCCTCCACTTT	CASSLTASPLHF
TRBD1	NA	TRBJ1-1	TRBV19	TGTGCCAGTAGTATAAGGGGACAGGGCCCAAACACTGAAGCTTTCTTT	CASSIRGQGPNTEAFF
NA	NA	TRBJ1-6	TRBV5-4	TGTGCCAGCAGCTTGGCCTCTGGGCTGAGCAATTCACCCCTCCACTTT	CASSLASGLSNSPLHF
NA	NA	TRBJ2-2	TRBV12-5	TGTGCTAGTGGTTTGGATACAGGGTTTGCCGGGGAGCTGTTTTTT	CASGLDTGFAGELFF
NA	NA	TRBJ1-1	TRBV19	TGTGCCAGTAGTATAGGGGGACCTGAAGCTTTCTTT	CASSIGGPEAFF
TRBD1	once	TRBJ2-6	TRBV6-4	TGTGCCAGCAGCCGGGACAGCGACAGCTCTGGGGCCAACGTCCTGACTTTC	CASSRDSDSSGANVLTF
TRBD1	NA	TRBJ2-1	TRBV7-2	TGTGCCAGCAGCGATCGGACAGGGGTGTATGAGCAGTTCTTC	CASSDRTGVYEQFF
TRBD1	NA	TRBJ1-3	TRBV9	TGTGCCAGCAGCGTAGTGGGACAGGGAGCTTACGGAAACACCATATATTTT	CASSVVGQGAYGNTIYF
NA	NA	TRBJ2-7	TRBV12-5	TGTGCTAGTGGTGCACTCCGGACAGCCGAGCAGTACTTC	CASGALRTAEQYF
TRBD1	NA	TRBJ2-5	TRBV19	TGTGCCAGTACCGACAGGGGAGTAGAGACCCAGTACTTC	CASTDRGVETQYF
TRBD2	NA	TRBJ2-5	TRBV18	TGTGCCAGCTCACACCGGTATGAGCGGGGGGTAGAGACCCAGTACTTC	CASSHRYERGVETQYF